This TCR beta chain was obtained from a study of T cells in Graves' hyperthyroidism and ophthalmopathy. Clinical symptoms, serum thyroxine, TRAb, thyroid ultrasound and orbital computed tomography informed diagnoses. CDR3 length equals 18 residues. The V end was cut by 6 bases, the J end by 1 base, with 22 bases between. CDR1 is MNHNS and CDR2 is SASEGT in the germline V gene. Amplified TCR beta CDR3 regions derived from RNA transcripts. HTBI primers drove first-round RT-PCR of the TCR CDR3. TCRdb recomputed calls from the multiplex PCR reads with MiXCR, one row per CDR3 protein. The table has more than 650,000 distinct CDR3 sequences, approximately 15% seen once. This clonotype was picked up many times.

The chain couples TRBV6-1 to TRBJ2-1; TRBD2 might be the D (7 bases). The sample taken for sequencing was blood. The TCR comes from a woman aged 18-29 years with Graves' hyperthyroidism. CDR3 protein: CASSSRSRGGRSYNEQFF. The CDR3 DNA sequence: TGTGCCAGCAGCTCGAGGTCGAGGGGGGGTCGTTCCTACAATGAGCAGTTCTTC.